The TCR beta chain under discussion was sequenced for a study of blood T cell repertoires in COVID-19. Study context: Some COVID-19 samples were acute and others convalescent; all came from the United States, Italy and Spain. The analysed material was cDNA or gDNA that came from T cells, B-cell-depleted T cells, or PBMCs.

The authors' processing: Using reference gene primer amplification, nucleated cell counts were estimated. Assay used: immunoSEQ multiplex PCR; TCRdb lists only in-frame clones, some missing. The DNA gave D and trimming, while V, J and clone size come from that table. The table lists about 410,000 clones, just over 85% of them singletons. The CDR3 runs 13 residues. The V end was cut by 4 bases, the J end by 5 bases, with 8 bases between. Germline CDR1 is SEHNR and CDR2 is FQNEAQ (reference sequence). The origin of this receptor is a woman in her twenties or thirties with active or convalescent COVID-19. The chain employs TRBV7-9 and TRBJ2-2, with TRBD2 as a possible D gene (6 bases). Sequencing input: peripheral blood. The CDR3: CASSSGGTGELFF. The CDR3 coding sequence is TGTGCCAGCAGCTCAGGAGGGACCGGGGAGCTGTTTTTT.